These 14 T cell receptor beta chains originate from one sample sequenced in a study of vaccination effects on CD4 cells after COVID-19. The antigens of these receptors remain unknown. Upon completion of roughly ten days in culture, CD4+ T cells were isolated. Participants completed two doses of the BNT162b2 or mRNA-1273 vaccine. Here immunoSEQ multiplex PCR was the method, and the copy in TCRdb shows in-frame clones only, minus some. The table has tens of thousands of clones, roughly 81% seen once. Sequenced material: CD4+ T cells from PBMCs cultured without peptide, taken after COVID-19 vaccination. The receptors were gathered from a human donor who received a COVID-19 vaccine.

This clone showed up just a few times. The V gene is TRBV5-1, the J gene TRBJ1-2; the D gene is possibly TRBD1 (5 bases). CDR3 size: 15 residues. Germline V gene data show CDR1 as SGHRS and CDR2 as YFSETQ. Trimming shortened V by 1 base and J by 4 bases, and 14 bases separated the two germline ends. CDR3 nucleotides: TGCGCCAGCAGCTTGACCGGGCAGGGCCTCTATGGCTACACCTTC. Amino acids: CASSLTGQGLYGYTF.

V and J are TRBV11-1 and TRBJ1-1, with 8 positions matching TRBD1. Germline V gene data show CDR1 as SGHAT and CDR2 as FQDESV (reference sequence). V was clipped by 3 bases and J by 1 base; unmatched bases: 4. The CDR3 is 15 residues long. CDR3 in amino acids: CASSFGTGGNTEAFF. For the CDR3, the DNA is TGTGCCAGCAGCTTTGGTACAGGGGGGAACACTGAAGCTTTCTTT.

The DNA for the CDR3 is TGTGCCAGTACTAGAACCGGGGAACGATATGAAGCTTTCTTT. This codes for CASTRTGERYEAFF. The rearrangement links TRBV19 to TRBJ1-1; D remains ambiguous. Germline lookup yields CDR1 LNHDA and CDR2 SQIVND (reference sequence). Trimming left V 7 bases short and J 7 bases short, with 19 bases between. The CDR3 extends over 14 amino acids.

V is TRBV5-1 and J is TRBJ2-3; TRBD2 aligns across 9 bases. This CDR3 contains 17 residues. V dropped 4 bases and J dropped 3; count of bases not matched to a gene: 12. CDR1 SGHRS and CDR2 YFSETQ come from the germline V gene. The CDR3 coding sequence is TGCGCCAGCAGCCCCCTAGGTAGGAGCGGGGGGACAGATACGCAGTATTTT. Protein sequence: CASSPLGRSGGTDTQYF.

This chain links TRBV7-2 with TRBJ1-1; D possibly corresponds to TRBD1 (5 bases). This CDR3 has 13 amino acids. V was clipped by 5 bases and J by 7 bases, with 14 bases between them. CDR1 SGHTA and CDR2 FQGNSA come from the germline V gene. As DNA, the CDR3 is TGTGCCAGCAGCCCCGCATCGAGGGGTGAAGCTTTCTTT. As protein: CASSPASRGEAFF.

This clone was seen just once. This chain links TRBV12-3 or TRBV12-4 with TRBJ2-1, with unresolved D. This CDR3 is built from 13 residues. V was cut by 5 bases and J by 6 bases, with 11 bases left in between. The CDR3 DNA reads TGTGCCAGCAGTCCCCCGGCCGTCAATGAGCAGTTCTTC. This translates into CASSPPAVNEQFF.

V is TRBV3-1 (or the pseudogene TRBV3-2) and J is TRBJ2-1; TRBD1 matches 9 bases. J gave up 4 bases and V 4 bases, and 5 bases lay outside the gene matches. There are 15 residues in the CDR3. Germline CDR1 LGHDT, CDR2 YNNKEL (reference sequence). This CDR3 reads CASSPGQGPYNEQFF. For the CDR3, the DNA is TGTGCCAGCAGCCCTGGACAGGGGCCGTACAATGAGCAGTTCTTC.

CDR3 nucleotides: TGTGCCAGCAGTGGGGGGTACACTGAAGCTTTCTTT. This codes for CASSGGYTEAFF. The chain recombines TRBV2 with TRBJ1-1; possible D gene TRBD1, 5 bases. Germline V gene data show CDR1 as SNHLY and CDR2 as FYNNEI. This CDR3 region has 12 residues. The V gene lost 4 bases and the J gene lost 3 bases, with 6 bases spanning the gap.

Only one count was recorded for this clone. The chain links TRBV19 to TRBJ2-7; D is perhaps TRBD1 (6 bases). The ends were cut back, 5 bases at V and 3 bases at J, with 20 bases in the middle. Germline CDR1 reads LNHDA; CDR2 reads SQIVND (reference sequence). The CDR3 sequence is 16 residues long. DNA of the CDR3: TGTGCCAGTAGTCAAACAGGACAGTGGAACTACTACGAGCAGTACGTC. Translated: CASSQTGQWNYYEQYV.

This clone occurred once. The chain employs TRBV24-1 and TRBJ2-5, with D tentatively TRBD2 (5 bases). This CDR3 has 12 residues. V lost 4 bases to trimming and J lost 8 bases, with 10 bases between them. The germline CDR1 and CDR2 sequences are KGHDR and SFDVKD. CDR3 nucleotides: TGTGCCACCAGTGACCGGGGAGTTACCCAGTACTTC. This encodes CATSDRGVTQYF.

The chain uses TRBV2 and TRBJ2-7, with TRBD1 matching 8 bases. Germline trimming cut 3 bases from V and 2 bases from J; bases unmatched to any gene: 9. CDR1 and CDR2 from the germline V gene are SNHLY and FYNNEI. The CDR3 is 16 amino acids. The CDR3 region is CASSEMWGQAPYEQYV. The CDR3 coding sequence is TGTGCCAGCAGTGAGATGTGGGGACAGGCTCCCTACGAGCAGTACGTC.

The chain joins TRBV6-5 to TRBJ2-7; 9 bases agree with TRBD1. Germline V lookup: CDR1 MNHEY, CDR2 SVGAGI. The V and J ends lost 6 bases and 2 bases, in that order; junction bases with no gene match: 5. This CDR3 contains 14 residues. The chain's CDR3 is CASSRTGEAYEQYV. The CDR3 DNA reads TGTGCCAGCAGCCGGACAGGGGAGGCCTACGAGCAGTACGTC.

A few counts support this clone. The chain is built from TRBV6-2 or TRBV6-3 and TRBJ1-2; D remains ambiguous. CDR1 and CDR2 from the germline V gene are MNHEY and SVGEGT. This CDR3 is 13 amino acids long. Trimming took off 0 bases at V and 4 bases at J, with 6 bases between the two ends. The CDR3 bases are TGTGCCAGCAGTTACTCAGGCCTCTATGGCTACACCTTC. Translation: CASSYSGLYGYTF.

The CDR3 loop is CAWTRGRETQYF. The DNA of the CDR3 is TGTGCCTGGACCCGGGGGCGGGAGACCCAGTACTTC. The chain links TRBV30 to TRBJ2-5; possibly TRBD1 or TRBD2 for D (6 bases each). The V gene's germline CDR1 is GTSNPN and CDR2 SVGIG (reference sequence). Trimming shortened V by 4 bases and J by 5 bases, and 11 bases separated the two germline ends. The CDR3 runs 12 residues.